Below, 5 T cell receptor beta chains from the same sample are listed, as sequenced in a study of blood T cell repertoires in COVID-19. TCRdb's table, derived via immunoSEQ multiplex PCR, lists solely in-frame clones and lacks some. The table shows 200,000 to 250,000 clones, with about four fifths occurring only once. The source material was PBMCs or T cells enriched from blood (not recorded which). All receptors come from a woman aged 60-75 years who had recovered from COVID-19.

This clone has a single count. In DNA form, the CDR3 reads TGTGCCAGCAGCTCCCGGACAGGGGCAGATACGCAGTATTTT. Protein sequence: CASSSRTGADTQYF. The chain recombines TRBV9 with TRBJ2-3; TRBD1 aligns across 9 bases. CDR1 and CDR2 (germline): SGDLS, YYNGEE. V shed 4 bases and J 4 bases; nucleotides not matched to a gene: 4. The CDR3 spans 14 residues.

CDR3 DNA sequence: TGTGCCATCCGAAGTGCGGGGACAGGGGAGGTTTGGTACGAGCAGTACTTC. Amino acid sequence: CAIRSAGTGEVWYEQYF. The chain recombines TRBV10-3 with TRBJ2-7, with 10 bases matching TRBD1. The trim removed 8 bases at V and 4 bases at J, leaving 17 bases unmatched. CDR1 and CDR2 (germline): ENHRY, SYGVKD. This CDR3 is built from 17 residues.

The chain combines TRBV10-1 with TRBJ2-7, with D uncertain. The CDR3 has 12 amino acids. V lost 7 bases to trimming and J lost 0 bases, with 7 bases between them. CDR1 and CDR2 from the germline V gene are WNHNN and SYGVQD (reference sequence). CDR3 loop: CASNDNSYEQYF. The DNA for the CDR3 is TGCGCCAGCAACGACAACTCCTACGAGCAGTACTTC.

This clone was picked up a small number of times. This chain links TRBV6-2 or TRBV6-3 with TRBJ2-7; D gene unclear. CDR3 length: 13 amino acids. Trimming pared 5 bases from V and 1 base from J, leaving 9 bases between. In germline, CDR1 is MNHEY, CDR2 SVGEGT. CDR3 in amino acids: CASSGTRSYEQYF. CDR3 sequence (DNA): TGTGCCAGCAGTGGCACGCGGTCCTACGAGCAGTACTTC.

In this sample, this clone turned up many times. The chain employs TRBV5-1 and TRBJ2-3; D may be TRBD1 (6 bases). This CDR3 contains 15 residues. In germline, CDR1 is SGHRS, CDR2 YFSETQ. V lost 3 bases to trimming and J lost 1 base, with 12 bases between them. The CDR3 reads CASSSGTTRTDTQYF. Written as DNA, the CDR3 is TGCGCCAGCAGCTCCGGGACAACTCGCACAGATACGCAGTATTTT.